This T cell receptor (beta chain) is from a study of blood T cells in healthy people across ages. There are a few counts of this clonotype. Its antigen is not identified. CDR1 is MNHNS, CDR2 SASEGT, per germline. The CDR3 sequence is 16 residues long. The ends lost 1 base at V and 3 bases at J; junction bases unmatched: 7. Regarding the study as a whole: Percentage of naive T cells showed a strong correlation with TCR beta diversity. There were more naive CD4+ cells and higher diversity in long-lived donors than in aged donors. Diversity estimates from one million T cells were considered underestimates. Changes seen in expanded clonotypes were possibly confounded by donor CMV status left unknown.

A second PCR, run for about 7 to 11 cycles, used a sample-barcoded 5' primer plus a J-beta primer mix. TCRdb ran MiXCR on the 5' RACE reads and lists one entry per CDR3 protein. Found here are 500,000 to 700,000 distinct CDR3 sequences, about 28% of them singletons; the top ten hold more than 15%. Sequenced input: blood. V and J are TRBV6-1 and TRBJ2-3, with 7 bases identical to TRBD2. This clonotype was obtained from a woman older than 75 in good health. The CDR3 DNA follows: TGTGCCAGCAGTGAAGTAGTGGGGGGGGGAACAGATACGCAGTATTTT. It codes for CASSEVVGGGTDTQYF.